This T cell receptor beta chain was recorded in a study of T cell repertoires in cytomegalovirus infection (dated 2019 in TCRdb). Turning to the overall study: Peptide stimulations targeted recently identified HLA-C-restricted CMV epitopes, whose presentation resists viral immunomodulation, together with well-studied HLA-B-restricted epitopes. Because public TCR beta signatures pointed to carriage of CMV infection together with the matching HLA type, the HLA type of each donor mattered for the analysis.

In light of the paper, this sample's treatment or condition label describes: in vitro stimulation with specific CMV peptide epitopes to enrich CMV-specific T cells. Study-wide conclusions, independent of this receptor: The ex vivo response was dominated by HLA-C-restricted CMV-specific TCR beta clonotypes, which also provided the single most frequent clonotype in two of eight donors. Carriers of CMV infection plus the relevant HLA type were discriminated by the cumulative frequency of public TCR beta family members in the study cohort and in an independent 352-donor cohort.

Sequencing instrument: Illumina HiSeq 1500. In TCRdb, the public reads were trimmed at Q25 with fastp and aligned with MiXCR, with productive beta chains retained. Identical CDR3 proteins give one entry, which carries the most common genes and DNA. The sample yields about 830,000 distinct CDR3 sequences; over 25% were counted once. The top ten clonotypes cover around 12% of the sample. As to this clonotype: Its antigen is still unknown. Nothing much larger sits one base from this clone, and base qualities are not available.

The germline V gene sets CDR1 to SGHDN and CDR2 to FVKESK. The CDR3 holds 16 amino acids from the cysteine to the phenylalanine. Just the 48-base CDR3 DNA is kept, in frame starting at base 1. The junction carries 15 bases between V and J, which are trimmed by 1 base and 2 bases respectively. The sequence derives from a human donor in good health (CMV status not recorded). Some clones in this sample may be carry-over from other donors' samples. The rearrangement joined TRBV14 to TRBJ2-7; there is no confident call for the D gene. The starting material was cultured CD8+ T cells from PBMCs, obtained from culture after CMV antigen stimulation. At the DNA level, the sequence is TGTGCCAGCAGCCAAGCGGTTGCAGAACCCCCCTACGAGCAGTACTTC. The translation is CASSQAVAEPPYEQYF.